This T cell receptor beta chain was sequenced during a study of blood T cell repertoires in COVID-19 (TCRdb year 2020). Some background on the complete study: Samples covering the acute and convalescent phases of COVID-19 were provided by collaborators in the United States, Italy and Spain. The repertoires were released in a freely available public database meant as a resource for research on the immune response to SARS-CoV-2. HLA class I and class II types, where available, came from metadata supplied by the sample provider rather than from assay-based typing. Samples were obtained from the ongoing ImmuneRACE study (first 160 participants) and from 1,254 subjects provided by 6 global collaborators. Deeply sampled blood TCRbeta repertoires from subjects exposed to, actively infected with, or recovered from COVID-19 were included in the dataset. The prospective study material was composed of cDNA or gDNA derived from T cells, B-cell-depleted T cells, or PBMCs. A de-identified subject ID, COVID-19 status, age in years and sex were almost always included in the sample metadata. What the research found in general, with its limitations: Clinical and demographic metadata were provided uncurated, with the amount varying by source and participant.

CDR1 SGHRS and CDR2 YFSETQ were looked up in the germline V gene. The CDR3 covers 16 residues, taking in both the cysteine and the phenylalanine. The kept DNA is CDR3 alone, 48 bases in frame from the first base. The junction shows trimming of 0 bases on V and 1 base on J, plus 11 bases between the germline ends. TCRbeta CDR3 regions were amplified from genomic DNA using the immunoSEQ Assay, a bias-controlled multiplex PCR. The paper's processing steps were these. Nucleated cell counts per sample were estimated from amplification of reference gene primers within the assay. Sequence reads were collapsed and filtered to measure the absolute abundance of every unique TCRbeta CDR3 rearrangement. For each sample, productive Simpson clonality was calculated as the square root of Simpson's diversity index over productive rearrangements. Entries here come from immuneACCESS through TCRdb and include only in-frame sequences with V and J called. Some clones fail to appear in such tables; in the studies checked, an unresolved V gene covers under half of the shortfall, and the cause of the remainder is unknown. The DNA gave D and trimming, while V, J and clone size come from that table. The sample data list 300,000 to 400,000 clones, and 70% to 90% of these were observed just once. Jointly, the top ten make up over 0.9% of the sample.

Enrolling through a virtual design, the prospective study's participants ranged in age from roughly 18 to 95 years and lived across roughly 23 United States geographic areas. In the prospective study, participants were assigned to cohorts based on the clinical history participants reported in a screening survey and a study questionnaire. In the prospective study, mobile phlebotomists collected whole blood, serum and a nasopharyngeal or oropharyngeal swab from each participant. Additional blood draws and questionnaires over a 2-month period could optionally be provided by prospective study participants. Before DNA extraction, blood samples from the prospective study were shipped at room temperature or frozen. Comments on this clone: Its recognized antigen is unknown. It has no much larger one-base neighbor in the sample; base qualities were not kept.

The rearranged segments are TRBV5-1 and TRBJ2-4; the D segment could be TRBD1, given 5 matching bases. This receptor was identified in a woman aged 25-40 years with acute COVID-19. Sequencing was done on a sample of PBMCs or T cells enriched from blood (not recorded which). The CDR3 sequence is CASSLGAGLAKNIQYF. The sequence in DNA is TGCGCCAGCAGCTTGGGGGCAGGGTTGGCCAAAAACATTCAGTACTTC.